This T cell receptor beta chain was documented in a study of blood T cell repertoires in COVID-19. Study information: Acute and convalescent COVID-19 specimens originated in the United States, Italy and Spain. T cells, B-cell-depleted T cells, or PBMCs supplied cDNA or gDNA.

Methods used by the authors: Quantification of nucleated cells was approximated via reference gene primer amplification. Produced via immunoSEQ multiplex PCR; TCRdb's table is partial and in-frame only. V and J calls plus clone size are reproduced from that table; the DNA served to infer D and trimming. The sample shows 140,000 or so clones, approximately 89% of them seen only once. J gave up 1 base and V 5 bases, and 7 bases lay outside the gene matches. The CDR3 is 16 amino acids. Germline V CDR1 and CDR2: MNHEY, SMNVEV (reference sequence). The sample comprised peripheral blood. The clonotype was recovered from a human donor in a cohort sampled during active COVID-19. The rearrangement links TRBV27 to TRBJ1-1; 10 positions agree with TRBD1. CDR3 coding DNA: TGTGCCAGCAGTCCCCAAAGACAGGGGGCGAACACTGAAGCTTTCTTT. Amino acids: CASSPQRQGANTEAFF.